This T cell receptor beta chain originates from a study of technical replicates of blood from several donors. Trimming removed 7 bases at V and 3 bases at J, with 12 bases between. Germline V gives CDR1 SQVTM, CDR2 ANQGSEA. The CDR3 runs 13 residues. Sequencing used immunoSEQ multiplex PCR; TCRdb keeps in-frame clones, though not all of them. The top ten clones hold 7.5% to 9% of a sample with some 11,000 clones, almost 95% of them seen once. The material sequenced was PBMCs. This clonotype originated in a human donor in good health. The rearrangement links TRBV29-1 to TRBJ1-4; tentatively, D is TRBD1 (6 bases). The CDR3 loop reads CSAGGGPNEKLFF. The CDR3 nucleotides are TGCAGCGCTGGGGGGGGCCCTAATGAAAAACTGTTTTTT.